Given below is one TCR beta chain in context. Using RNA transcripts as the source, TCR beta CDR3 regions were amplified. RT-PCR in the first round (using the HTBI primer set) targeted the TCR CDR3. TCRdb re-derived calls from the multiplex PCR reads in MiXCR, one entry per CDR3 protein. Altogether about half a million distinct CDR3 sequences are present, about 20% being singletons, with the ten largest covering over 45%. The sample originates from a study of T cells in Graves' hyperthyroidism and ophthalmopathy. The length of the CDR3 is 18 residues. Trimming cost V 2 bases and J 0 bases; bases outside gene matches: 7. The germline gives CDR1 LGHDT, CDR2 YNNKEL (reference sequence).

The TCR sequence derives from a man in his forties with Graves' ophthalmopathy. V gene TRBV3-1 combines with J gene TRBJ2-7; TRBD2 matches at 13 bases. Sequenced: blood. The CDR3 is CASSQPGLAGNPSYEQYF. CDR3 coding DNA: TGTGCCAGCAGCCAACCGGGACTAGCGGGAAACCCCTCCTACGAGCAGTACTTC.